This T cell receptor beta chain originates from a study of shared clonotypes between healthy human individuals. CD8 cells classed as naive were CD45RO-negative and positively selected for CCR7, excluding terminally differentiated effector memory CD45RA+ cells. The V end lost 4 bases, the J end lost 5 bases, and 14 bases lay between the germline ends. The germline V gene has CDR1 SGDLS and CDR2 YYNGEE. The CDR3 totals 14 residues. TCRdb keeps only in-frame clones here, not all; method: immunoSEQ multiplex PCR. The sample includes millions of clones, about 95% of them seen just once. Sequenced input: naive CD8+ T cells sorted from blood. The sequence was obtained from a man younger than 35 in good health. The chain is built from TRBV9 and TRBJ2-3; weak D call: TRBD2 (7 bases). CDR3 residues: CASSRAGAEDTQYF. The CDR3 nucleotides are TGTGCCAGCAGCCGTGCGGGGGCGGAAGATACGCAGTATTTT. The full variable domain, completed using reference TRBV9 and TRBJ2-3, is DSGVTQTPKHLITATGQRVTLRCSPRSGDLSVYWYQQSLDQGLQFLIQYYNGEERAKGNILERFSAQQFPDLHSELNLSSLELGDSALYFCASSRAGAEDTQYFGPGTRLTVL.